The rows below give T cell receptor beta chains drawn from one sample of a study of neoadjuvant nivolumab and ipilimumab in lung cancer. Libraries were prepared by immunoSEQ multiplex PCR; TCRdb keeps only in-frame clonotypes and omits some of them. In the table there are tens of thousands of clones, around 80% of which are singletons. The specimen comprised peripheral blood, sampled before neoadjuvant nivolumab, alone or with ipilimumab. The receptors come from an adult with non-small cell lung cancer. Both conserved end residues are part of each CDR3. The D gene is left open where the match is weak. Not all rows give a size; the values are once, few, many and, for expanded clones, a class.

TRBJ2-7 | . | TRBV29-1 | . | CSVNLDSYEQYF | TGCAGCGTTAACTTGGACAGCTACGAGCAGTACTTC
TRBJ2-7 | . | TRBV11-2 | TRBD1 | CASSLEAGGYEQYF | TGTGCCAGCAGCTTAGAGGCAGGGGGCTACGAGCAGTACTTC
TRBJ1-5 | . | TRBV9 | TRBD1 | CASSVSPGTGDQPQHF | TGTGCCAGCAGCGTAAGTCCCGGGACAGGGGATCAGCCCCAGCATTTT
TRBJ1-5 | once | TRBV10-3 | TRBD1 | CATGTGREPQHF | TGTGCCACCGGGACAGGGAGGGAGCCCCAGCATTTT
TRBJ1-2 | . | TRBV10-3 | . | CAISEFAGRNYGYTF | TGTGCCATCAGTGAGTTTGCAGGGAGGAACTATGGCTACACCTTC
TRBJ2-1 | . | TRBV7-2 | TRBD2 | CASSLGRLAGDNEQFF | TGTGCCAGCAGCTTAGGGCGGCTAGCGGGGGACAATGAGCAGTTCTTC
TRBJ1-6 | . | TRBV28 | TRBD1 | CASKLTGTVYNSPLHF | TGTGCCAGCAAACTGACAGGGACTGTGTATAATTCACCCCTCCACTTT
TRBJ1-1 | . | TRBV9 | . | CASSVGGYTEAFF | TGTGCCAGCAGCGTAGGAGGGTACACTGAAGCTTTCTTT
TRBJ1-2 | few | TRBV6-5 | TRBD1 | CASSQSGTGYGYTF | TGTGCCAGCAGTCAATCGGGGACAGGGTATGGCTACACCTTC
TRBJ1-6 | few | TRBV30 | . | CAWSGSPLHF | TGTGCCTGGAGCGGGTCACCCCTCCACTTT
TRBJ1-3 | . | TRBV18 | . | CASSPRQLENTIYF | TGTGCCAGCTCACCACGACAGCTTGAAAACACCATATATTTT
TRBJ1-2 | once | TRBV12-5 | . | CASGLNDRYWGYTF | TGTGCTAGTGGTTTAAATGACCGCTATTGGGGCTACACCTTC
TRBJ1-2 | . | TRBV18 | TRBD1 | CASSPAGTAIIGYTF | TGTGCCAGCTCACCGGCCGGGACAGCGATAATCGGCTACACCTTC
TRBJ1-3 | few | TRBV29-1 | . | CSGQSSGNTIYF | TGCAGCGGACAGAGCTCTGGAAACACCATATATTTT
TRBJ1-6 | . | TRBV11-2 | . | CASSLDRRQPLHF | TGTGCCAGCAGCTTAGATCGAAGGCAACCCCTCCACTTT
TRBJ2-1 | . | TRBV5-4 | TRBD2 | CASSGALAVSYNEQFF | TGTGCCAGCAGCGGGGCACTAGCGGTATCCTACAATGAGCAGTTCTTC
TRBJ2-4 | once | TRBV9 | . | CASSVGVGLGQNIQYF | TGTGCCAGCAGCGTAGGAGTCGGATTGGGGCAAAACATTCAGTACTTC
TRBJ2-3 | . | TRBV19 | TRBD2 | CASSIDFSGGTQYF | TGTGCCAGTAGTATAGATTTCAGCGGGGGTACGCAGTATTTT
TRBJ1-1 | . | TRBV14 | TRBD1 | CASSQYRTGVTEAFF | TGTGCCAGCAGCCAATATCGGACAGGGGTTACTGAAGCTTTCTTT
TRBJ1-6 | . | TRBV2 | . | CASIFSGSESPLHF | TGTGCCAGCATCTTTTCAGGGTCGGAGTCACCCCTCCACTTT
TRBJ1-2 | . | TRBV28 | . | CASSPLTIYGYTF | TGTGCCAGCAGTCCCCTTACCATCTATGGCTACACCTTC
TRBJ2-5 | . | TRBV21-1 | . | CASSKCGKGVGETQYF | TGTGCCAGCAGCAAATGTGGGAAAGGGGTCGGAGAGACCCAGTACTTC